A selection of T cell receptor beta chains follows, all from one sample in a study of blood T cell repertoires in COVID-19. Measured with immunoSEQ multiplex PCR; TCRdb has only the in-frame clones, and not every one. Here the sample spans approximately 170,000 clones, 81% being singletons. The sequenced sample was peripheral blood. Source of these receptors: a human donor in a cohort sampled during active COVID-19. Both conserved end residues are part of each CDR3. D genes are given only for firm matches. Clone size is shown for a subset of rows, as once, few, many or a class of expanded clone.

CDR3aa: CASSQVLGAPYGYTF
CDR3nt: TGCGCCAGCAGCCAAGTCTTGGGGGCGCCGTATGGCTACACCTTC
abundance: .
d_gene: .
len: 15
v_gene: TRBV4-3
j_gene: TRBJ1-2

CDR3aa: CARDRSGANVLTF
CDR3nt: TGTGCCCGCGACAGGTCTGGGGCCAACGTCCTGACTTTC
abundance: once
d_gene: .
len: 13
v_gene: TRBV30
j_gene: TRBJ2-6

CDR3aa: CASSLRTQETQYF
CDR3nt: TGTGCCAGCAGCTTGCGGACACAAGAGACCCAGTACTTC
abundance: .
d_gene: .
len: 13
v_gene: TRBV5-6
j_gene: TRBJ2-5

CDR3aa: CASSLVREGYNEQFF
CDR3nt: TGTGCCAGCAGTTTAGTGCGGGAGGGCTACAATGAGCAGTTCTTC
abundance: .
d_gene: TRBD2
len: 15
v_gene: TRBV27
j_gene: TRBJ2-1

CDR3aa: CASSQAGHVANVLTF
CDR3nt: TGTGCCAGCAGCCAAGCGGGGCATGTGGCCAACGTCCTGACTTTC
abundance: .
d_gene: TRBD2
len: 15
v_gene: TRBV11-2
j_gene: TRBJ2-6

CDR3aa: CASSSNRELVTEAFF
CDR3nt: TGTGCCAGCAGTAGCAACAGGGAATTGGTCACTGAAGCTTTCTTT
abundance: .
d_gene: .
len: 15
v_gene: TRBV28
j_gene: TRBJ1-1

CDR3aa: CSASESGGTDTQYF
CDR3nt: TGCAGTGCTAGTGAAAGCGGGGGCACAGATACGCAGTATTTT
abundance: .
d_gene: TRBD2
len: 14
v_gene: TRBV20-1
j_gene: TRBJ2-3

CDR3aa: CASSLLPLADATDTQYF
CDR3nt: TGTGCCAGCAGTTTATTGCCTTTAGCGGATGCCACAGATACGCAGTATTTT
abundance: .
d_gene: .
len: 17
v_gene: TRBV27
j_gene: TRBJ2-3

CDR3aa: CASSSPGQGVPYEQYF
CDR3nt: TGTGCCAGCAGCTCACCGGGACAGGGGGTTCCCTACGAGCAGTACTTC
abundance: .
d_gene: TRBD1
len: 16
v_gene: TRBV7-9
j_gene: TRBJ2-7

CDR3aa: CASSPTRTSGRAWYNEQFF
CDR3nt: TGCGCCAGCAGTCCAACCAGGACTAGCGGGAGGGCCTGGTACAATGAGCAGTTCTTC
abundance: .
d_gene: TRBD2
len: 19
v_gene: TRBV23-1
j_gene: TRBJ2-1

CDR3aa: CAISGFGQGARGYTF
CDR3nt: TGTGCCATCAGTGGCTTTGGACAGGGGGCTCGGGGCTACACCTTC
abundance: .
d_gene: TRBD1
len: 15
v_gene: TRBV10-3
j_gene: TRBJ1-2